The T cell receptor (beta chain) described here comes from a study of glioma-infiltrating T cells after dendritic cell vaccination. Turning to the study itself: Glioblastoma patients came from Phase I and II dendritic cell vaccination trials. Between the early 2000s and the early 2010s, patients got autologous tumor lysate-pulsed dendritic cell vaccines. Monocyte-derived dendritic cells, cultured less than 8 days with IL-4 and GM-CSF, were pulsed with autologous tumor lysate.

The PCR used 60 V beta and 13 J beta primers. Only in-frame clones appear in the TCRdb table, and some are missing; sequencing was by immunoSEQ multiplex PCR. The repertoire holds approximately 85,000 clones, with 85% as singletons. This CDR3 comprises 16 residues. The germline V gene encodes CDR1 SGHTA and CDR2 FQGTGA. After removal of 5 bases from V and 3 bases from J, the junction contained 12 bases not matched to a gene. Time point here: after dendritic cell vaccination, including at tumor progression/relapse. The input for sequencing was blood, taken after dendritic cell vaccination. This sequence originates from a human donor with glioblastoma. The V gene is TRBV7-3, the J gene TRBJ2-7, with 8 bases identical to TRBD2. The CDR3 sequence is CASSPVGGVNFYEQYF. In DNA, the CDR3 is TGTGCCAGCAGCCCTGTCGGGGGGGTGAACTTCTACGAGCAGTACTTC.